These 7 T cell receptor beta chains came from one sample sequenced in a study of cytomegalovirus exposure and HLA in healthy donors. Primers: 60 Vbeta forward and 13 Jbeta reverse. Sequencing used immunoSEQ multiplex PCR; TCRdb keeps in-frame clones, though not all of them. Of approximately 150,000 clones detected, nearly 80% appear once; the ten largest clones hold 1.5% to 2%. Material: PBMCs. The receptor source for this set is a woman aged 30 to 39 in good health and CMV-seronegative.

The gene calls are TRBV30 and TRBJ2-7; D gene uncertain. CDR3 size: 14 residues. Germline CDR1 GTSNPN, CDR2 SVGIG (reference sequence). V was clipped by 0 bases and J by 3 bases, with 12 bases between them. As DNA, the CDR3 is TGTGCCTGGAGTGTCAGCTTTCTAGGCTACGAGCAGTACTTC. Its protein is CAWSVSFLGYEQYF.

This chain uses TRBV6-1 with TRBJ2-3; 9 bases fit TRBD2. V lost 8 bases and J lost 5; bases outside the gene matches: 11. Germline values: CDR1 MNHNS, CDR2 SASEGT. There are 15 residues in the CDR3. The CDR3 coding sequence is TGTGCCAGCCTTGACTTGGCGGGGGGGATAGATACGCAGTATTTT. This encodes CASLDLAGGIDTQYF.

This sequence joins TRBV7-2 and TRBJ1-2, with 7 bases matching TRBD1. This CDR3 region has 14 residues. With 5 bases clipped from V and 2 bases from J, the junction kept 5 bases outside the gene matches. Looked up from germline, CDR1 is SGHTA and CDR2 is FQGNSA. The CDR3 region has the DNA TGTGCCAGCAGCGGGCGACAGGGAAACTATGGCTACACCTTC. It yields the protein CASSGRQGNYGYTF.

This clone was seen a few times. V usage is TRBV18 and J usage is TRBJ1-1, with D possibly TRBD1 on 6 matching bases. This CDR3 has 14 residues. Germline V lookup: CDR1 KGHSH, CDR2 LQKENI. V was shortened by 6 bases and J by 3 bases, with 14 bases between the two germline ends. The CDR3 region is CASSLEGGDTEAFF. The CDR3 nucleotides are TGTGCCAGCTCCCTCGAAGGGGGGGACACTGAAGCTTTCTTT.

The rearrangement uses TRBV5-8 and TRBJ2-1; no definite D call. The germline V gene has CDR1 SGHTS and CDR2 YDEGEE. Trimming pared 1 base from V and 7 bases from J, leaving 6 bases between. CDR3 length equals 12 residues. CDR3 sequence reads: CASSLLRNEQFF. The DNA of the CDR3 is TGTGCCAGCAGCTTGCTTCGGAATGAGCAGTTCTTC.

CDR3 coding DNA: TGTGCCAGCACCCCCGATGGGAGCTGGGAGCAGTACTTC. Translating gives CASTPDGSWEQYF. V usage is TRBV6-6 and J usage is TRBJ2-7; perhaps TRBD2 as D (5 bases). V was trimmed by 7 bases and J by 7 bases, leaving 17 bases between them. The germline V gene encodes CDR1 MNHNY and CDR2 SVGAGI (reference sequence). The CDR3 loop spans 13 amino acids.

The chain combines TRBV7-8 with TRBJ2-2, with D possibly being TRBD1 (5 bases). The V and J ends lost 6 bases and 1 base respectively, with 9 bases between them. The CDR3 length is 14 residues. Per germline, CDR1 SGHVS and CDR2 FQNEAQ. The DNA of the CDR3 is TGTGCCAGCAGGGGGCGCGGGAACACCGGGGAGCTGTTTTTT. This codes for CASRGRGNTGELFF.